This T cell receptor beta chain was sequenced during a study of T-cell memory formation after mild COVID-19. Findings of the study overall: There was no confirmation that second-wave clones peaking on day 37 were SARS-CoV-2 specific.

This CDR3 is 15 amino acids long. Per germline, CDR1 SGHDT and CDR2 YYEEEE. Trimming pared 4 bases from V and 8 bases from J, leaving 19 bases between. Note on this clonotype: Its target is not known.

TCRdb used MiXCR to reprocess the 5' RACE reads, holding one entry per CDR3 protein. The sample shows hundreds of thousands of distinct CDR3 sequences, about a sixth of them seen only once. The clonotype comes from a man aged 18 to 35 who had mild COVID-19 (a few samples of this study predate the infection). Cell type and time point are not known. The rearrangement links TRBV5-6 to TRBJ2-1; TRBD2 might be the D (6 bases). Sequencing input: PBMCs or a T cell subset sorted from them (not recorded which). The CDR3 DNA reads TGTGCCAGCAGCGAAACAGGAGCGGGCCTGGATGAGCAGTTCTTC. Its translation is CASSETGAGLDEQFF.